The rows below give T cell receptor beta chains drawn from one sample of a study of cytomegalovirus exposure and HLA in healthy donors. Measured with immunoSEQ multiplex PCR; TCRdb has only the in-frame clones, and not every one. The table shows 200,000 to 250,000 clones, with 75% occurring only once. The sequenced material came from PBMCs. These receptors were collected from a woman in her 30s in good health and CMV-seronegative. CDR3s include the opening cysteine and the closing phenylalanine or tryptophan. The order of the fields is J gene, D gene, clone size, V gene, CDR3 protein, CDR3 DNA. A D gene is named only where the DNA matches it firmly. Rows give clone size only sometimes, using once, few, many, or a class for an expanded clone.

j_gene: TRBJ1-6
d_gene: .
abundance: .
v_gene: TRBV11-1
CDR3aa: CASSLVGGRNSPLHF
CDR3nt: TGTGCCAGCAGCTTAGTCGGTGGGCGTAATTCACCCCTCCACTTT

j_gene: TRBJ1-1
d_gene: .
abundance: .
v_gene: TRBV4-1
CDR3aa: CASSQEAGVNTEAFF
CDR3nt: TGCGCCAGCAGCCAAGAAGCGGGGGTGAACACTGAAGCTTTCTTT

j_gene: TRBJ1-6
d_gene: TRBD1
abundance: once
v_gene: TRBV18
CDR3aa: CASSPLVGQGGSPLHF
CDR3nt: TGTGCCAGCTCACCTCTCGTTGGACAGGGGGGATCACCCCTCCACTTT

j_gene: TRBJ1-1
d_gene: .
abundance: .
v_gene: TRBV5-1
CDR3aa: CAGRPPLNMNTEAFF
CDR3nt: TGCGCCGGGCGTCCACCTTTAAATATGAACACTGAAGCTTTCTTT

j_gene: TRBJ1-3
d_gene: .
abundance: .
v_gene: TRBV5-1
CDR3aa: CASSLALGGNTIYF
CDR3nt: TGCGCCAGCAGCTTGGCTCTCGGGGGAAACACCATATATTTT

j_gene: TRBJ2-7
d_gene: TRBD1
abundance: .
v_gene: TRBV18
CDR3aa: CASSRGQGYYEQYF
CDR3nt: TGTGCCAGCTCACGTGGACAGGGTTACTACGAGCAGTACTTC

j_gene: TRBJ1-6
d_gene: TRBD1
abundance: few
v_gene: TRBV15
CDR3aa: CATSRGGQGFGALHF
CDR3nt: TGTGCCACCAGCAGGGGGGGACAGGGCTTCGGGGCCCTCCACTTT

j_gene: TRBJ1-1
d_gene: .
abundance: once
v_gene: TRBV30
CDR3aa: CAWSVDPGGTEAFF
CDR3nt: TGTGCCTGGAGCGTCGACCCTGGAGGAACAGAAGCTTTCTTT

j_gene: TRBJ2-3
d_gene: .
abundance: .
v_gene: TRBV15
CDR3aa: CATSPGGTGDTQYF
CDR3nt: TGTGCCACCAGCCCGGGCGGGACGGGGGATACGCAGTATTTT

j_gene: TRBJ2-1
d_gene: TRBD2
abundance: once
v_gene: TRBV15
CDR3aa: CATRTSGGPAEQFF
CDR3nt: TGTGCCACCCGGACTAGCGGGGGTCCCGCGGAGCAGTTCTTC

j_gene: TRBJ2-5
d_gene: TRBD2
abundance: .
v_gene: TRBV11-2
CDR3aa: CASSDRLAAYQETQYF
CDR3nt: TGTGCCAGCAGCGACAGACTAGCAGCTTACCAAGAGACCCAGTACTTC

j_gene: TRBJ1-2
d_gene: TRBD1
abundance: .
v_gene: TRBV18
CDR3aa: CASSPTGTGNYGYTF
CDR3nt: TGTGCCAGCTCACCAACCGGGACAGGGAACTATGGCTACACCTTC

j_gene: TRBJ1-4
d_gene: .
abundance: .
v_gene: TRBV7-9
CDR3aa: CASSLALSRTNEKLFF
CDR3nt: TGTGCCAGCAGCTTAGCGCTAAGTCGGACTAATGAAAAACTGTTTTTT

j_gene: TRBJ2-1
d_gene: .
abundance: .
v_gene: TRBV19
CDR3aa: CASSIGSEYSYNEQFF
CDR3nt: TGTGCCAGTAGTATCGGGTCGGAATACTCCTACAATGAGCAGTTCTTC

j_gene: TRBJ2-2
d_gene: .
abundance: .
v_gene: TRBV19
CDR3aa: CASSIGTRIGELFF
CDR3nt: TGTGCCAGTAGTATAGGGACACGGATCGGGGAGCTGTTTTTT

j_gene: TRBJ1-1
d_gene: TRBD1
abundance: .
v_gene: TRBV6-1
CDR3aa: CASSEGTGLKAFF
CDR3nt: TGTGCCAGCAGTGAAGGGACAGGGTTAAAAGCTTTCTTT

j_gene: TRBJ1-5
d_gene: TRBD1
abundance: .
v_gene: TRBV19
CDR3aa: CASNNLRQGLNQPQHF
CDR3nt: TGTGCCAGTAATAACTTGCGACAGGGGCTTAATCAGCCCCAGCATTTT

j_gene: TRBJ2-7
d_gene: TRBD1
abundance: .
v_gene: TRBV7-9
CDR3aa: CASSLMGTGGYEQYF
CDR3nt: TGTGCCAGCAGCTTAATGGGGACAGGGGGCTACGAGCAGTACTTC

j_gene: TRBJ1-2
d_gene: TRBD1
abundance: few
v_gene: TRBV6-1
CDR3aa: CASSPIGQGDSGYTF
CDR3nt: TGTGCCAGCAGCCCTATAGGACAGGGGGATTCTGGCTACACCTTC

j_gene: TRBJ2-3
d_gene: .
abundance: .
v_gene: TRBV6-5
CDR3aa: CASSLPGTDTQYF
CDR3nt: TGTGCCAGCAGCCTCCCCGGGACAGATACGCAGTATTTT